This T cell receptor beta chain was recorded in a study of beta chain features in type 1 diabetes. With regard to this clone: Its antigen remains unidentified.

Sequenced material consisted of expressed TCRB transcripts (all of the isolated RNA was reverse transcribed). The table came from immunoSEQ multiplex PCR; TCRdb's copy has only in-frame clones and leaves some out. The sample holds 250,000 to 300,000 clones, roughly an eighth seen once. General study results and limits: Within each of all four CD4+ subsets, Type 1 diabetes patients had TCRB CDR3s that were moderately but significantly shorter.

CDR1 is SGHRS, CDR2 YFSETQ, per germline. With 1 base removed from V and 5 bases from J, the gap between germline ends came to 12 bases. CDR3 size: 15 residues. This TCR was sampled from a man in his thirties or forties with type 1 diabetes. The source material was naive CD4+ T cells from blood. The V call is TRBV5-1, the J call TRBJ2-2; D is possibly TRBD2 (6 bases). In DNA form, the CDR3 reads TGCGCCAGCAGCTTGCACGGAGGGCGAACCGGGGAGCTGTTTTTT. Translated: CASSLHGGRTGELFF.